This passage covers 20 T cell receptor beta chains from one sample sequenced in a study of T cell responses to AZD1222 COVID-19 vaccine. Only in-frame clones appear in the TCRdb table, and some are missing; sequencing was by immunoSEQ multiplex PCR. There are 95,000 to 110,000 clones in the sample; 87% occur only once, and around 4.5% lies in the top ten. The specimen was peripheral blood, collected on day 0 of AZD1222 vaccination. All receptors come from an adult in good health.

J is TRBJ1-3 and V is TRBV19; a weak D match, TRBD1 (5 bases). The CDR3 is 15 residues long. V was trimmed by 4 bases and J by 0 bases, leaving 10 bases between them. The V gene's germline CDR1 is LNHDA and CDR2 SQIVND (reference sequence). CDR3 loop: CASSRAGYSGNTIYF. Here the CDR3 DNA reads TGTGCCAGTAGTAGGGCAGGGTACTCTGGAAACACCATATATTTT.

The chain employs TRBV27 and TRBJ2-1; 8 bases match TRBD2. Trimming cost V 8 bases and J 7 bases; bases outside gene matches: 10. Germline CDR1 MNHEY, CDR2 SMNVEV (reference sequence). This CDR3 has 14 residues. The CDR3 reads CASGIAGLWNEQFF. The DNA of the CDR3 is TGTGCCAGCGGAATAGCGGGGCTGTGGAATGAGCAGTTCTTC.

The CDR3 DNA reads as TGTGCCAGCAGTTACGATACTAGCGGGGGAAGTACGCAGTATTTT. This translates into CASSYDTSGGSTQYF. The chain couples TRBV6-6 to TRBJ2-3; 11 positions match TRBD2. CDR1 and CDR2 from the germline V gene are MNHNY and SVGAGI (reference sequence). The junction had 6 bases not matched to a gene; V was cut back by 2 bases and J by 8 bases. This CDR3 is 15 amino acids long.

V usage is TRBV10-3 and J usage is TRBJ2-5; D remains ambiguous. V was trimmed by 3 bases and J by 5 bases, leaving 10 bases between them. The CDR3 contains 13 residues. Per the germline V gene, CDR1 is ENHRY and CDR2 is SYGVKD. The CDR3 nucleotides read TGTGCCATCAGTGAAAGGGCAGCTGAGACCCAGTACTTC. Encoded protein: CAISERAAETQYF.

This clone was seen a few times. The V and J genes are TRBV7-3 and TRBJ2-1, with D uncertain. The CDR3 sequence is 14 residues long. Trimming shortened V by 2 bases and J by 7 bases, and 12 bases separated the two germline ends. The germline V gene has CDR1 SGHTA and CDR2 FQGTGA. The CDR3 DNA sequence: TGTGCCAGCAGCTTATCGGGCCAGCCTAATGAGCAGTTCTTC. Translating gives CASSLSGQPNEQFF.

The chain uses TRBV28 and TRBJ2-5; D gene unclear. Germline values: CDR1 MDHEN, CDR2 SYDVKM. The V end was cut by 8 bases, the J end by 5 bases, with 12 bases between. The CDR3 spans 12 residues. CDR3 protein: CASGPRRETQYF. The CDR3 region has the DNA TGTGCCAGCGGGCCCAGGCGGGAGACCCAGTACTTC.

This clone was recorded once. The genes are TRBV30 and TRBJ1-2; D is possibly TRBD1 (5 bases). V was pared by 6 bases and J by 8 bases, with 16 bases between. CDR3 length equals 12 residues. Germline values: CDR1 GTSNPN, CDR2 SVGIG (reference sequence). CDR3 region: CACQSGGGGYTF. In nucleotides, the CDR3 is TGTGCCTGTCAGTCGGGTGGGGGAGGCTACACCTTC. Full variable domain (missing parts from reference TRBV30 and TRBJ1-2): SQTIHQWPATLVQPVGSPLSLECTVEGTSNPNLYWYRQAAGRGLQLLFYSVGIGQISSEVPQNLSASRPQDRQFILSSKKLLLSDSGFYLCACQSGGGGYTFGSGTRLTVV.

V usage is TRBV7-2 and J usage is TRBJ1-2, with D unresolved. From germline, CDR1 is SGHTA and CDR2 FQGNSA. The CDR3 covers 13 residues. The V end lost 1 base, the J end lost 6 bases, and 9 bases lay between the germline ends. CDR3 DNA sequence: TGTGCCAGCAGCTTAGTCAATTGGGATGGCTACACCTTC. Its translation is CASSLVNWDGYTF.

The chain couples TRBV3-1 (or the pseudogene TRBV3-2) to TRBJ1-6; D unresolved. Per germline, CDR1 LGHDT and CDR2 YNNKEL (reference sequence). V was pared by 2 bases and J by 9 bases, with 8 bases between. The CDR3 contains 13 residues. CDR3 in DNA: TGTGCCAGCAGCCAATCCCCCTTTTCACCCCTCCACTTT. Its translation is CASSQSPFSPLHF.

This sequence joins TRBV19 and TRBJ2-1; D possibly corresponds to TRBD1 (6 bases). This CDR3 region has 15 residues. Trimming took off 6 bases at V and 4 bases at J, with 16 bases between the two ends. In germline, CDR1 is LNHDA, CDR2 SQIVND (reference sequence). CDR3 in DNA: TGTGCCAGTAGCCTTAGACGGACAGTTTACAATGAGCAGTTCTTC. Protein: CASSLRRTVYNEQFF.

The V and J genes are TRBV4-1 and TRBJ2-5; 11 bases are a match to TRBD2. V dropped 1 base and J dropped 9; count of bases not matched to a gene: 16. Germline-derived CDR1 and CDR2 are MGHRA and YSYEKL. This CDR3 region has 18 residues. The CDR3 coding sequence is TGCGCCAGCAGCCAAGGCACGGACAGGCCTAGCGGGAGGCCGCCCCAGTACTTC. Its translation is CASSQGTDRPSGRPPQYF.

The chain employs TRBV7-9 and TRBJ2-7; D is unresolved. Germline CDR1 and CDR2: SEHNR and FQNEAQ (reference sequence). The CDR3 is 14 amino acids. V was trimmed by 5 bases and J by 3 bases, leaving 14 bases between them. CDR3 bases: TGTGCCAGCAGCGCCGCGCGCAGTCACTACGAGCAGTACTTC. This translates into CASSAARSHYEQYF.

V gene TRBV6-2 or TRBV6-3 combines with J gene TRBJ2-3; tentatively, D is TRBD1 or TRBD2 (5 bases each). CDR1 and CDR2 from the germline V gene are MNHEY and SVGEGT. V was shortened by 5 bases and J by 5 bases, with 14 bases between the two germline ends. The CDR3 length is 14 residues. This CDR3 is CASSGGRQLDTQYF. The CDR3 DNA follows: TGTGCCAGCAGTGGGGGACGCCAACTAGATACGCAGTATTTT.

The J gene is TRBJ1-2, the V gene TRBV10-3; no clear D gene. The CDR3 loop spans 15 amino acids. CDR1 ENHRY and CDR2 SYGVKD come from the germline V gene. V was clipped by 3 bases and J by 0 bases, with 11 bases between them. CDR3 bases: TGTGCCATCAGTGAAATGGTTTTTACTAACTATGGCTACACCTTC. This encodes CAISEMVFTNYGYTF.

The CDR3 bases are TGTGCCAGCAGCCGAGACAGGGTCGCTGAAGCTTTCTTT. It yields the protein CASSRDRVAEAFF. V and J are TRBV11-3 and TRBJ1-1; 7 nucleotides align to TRBD1. The CDR3 is made up of 13 amino acids. Germline V gene sequence: CDR1 SGHNT, CDR2 YENEEA. V was pared by 5 bases and J by 6 bases, with 6 bases of the junction left unmatched.

This rearrangement joins TRBV5-1 to TRBJ2-6, with D maybe TRBD1 (5 bases). The germline V gene encodes CDR1 SGHRS and CDR2 YFSETQ. Trimming took off 5 bases at V and 1 base at J, with 7 bases between the two ends. CDR3 length: 14 amino acids. The CDR3 protein is CASRKGSGANVLTF. As DNA, the CDR3 is TGCGCCAGCAGGAAGGGGTCTGGGGCCAACGTCCTGACTTTC. Combining the CDR3 with reference TRBV5-1 and TRBJ2-6 gives the whole variable domain KAGVTQTPRYLIKTRGQQVTLSCSPISGHRSVSWYQQTPGQGLQFLFEYFSETQRNKGNFPGRFSGRQFSNSRSEMNVSTLELGDSALYLCASRKGSGANVLTFGAGSRLTVL.

This rearrangement joins TRBV30 to TRBJ2-1, with D hard to call. This CDR3 has 13 residues. Between the trimmed V and J ends, which lost 0 bases and 4 bases, there was a span of 7 bases. In germline, CDR1 is GTSNPN, CDR2 SVGIG (reference sequence). The CDR3 DNA is TGTGCCTGGAGTGTAAACGAGTACAATGAGCAGTTCTTC. Protein sequence: CAWSVNEYNEQFF.

The J gene is TRBJ1-5, the V gene TRBV18; D not resolved. Trimming stripped 2 bases from V and 0 bases from J, with 17 bases between. Germline V gene data show CDR1 as KGHSH and CDR2 as LQKENI. The CDR3 covers 18 residues. CDR3 loop: CASSPVYSGVDSNQPQHF. CDR3 coding DNA: TGTGCCAGCTCACCAGTATACAGTGGGGTTGATAGCAATCAGCCCCAGCATTTT.

The chain couples TRBV18 to TRBJ1-5; the match to TRBD1 covers 10 bases. V lost 6 bases, J lost 6 bases, and 8 bases stayed unmatched. This CDR3 spans 15 amino acids. Germline lookup yields CDR1 KGHSH and CDR2 LQKENI. CDR3 residues: CASSATGGGGQPQHF. The CDR3 coding sequence is TGTGCCAGCTCGGCGACAGGGGGCGGGGGTCAGCCCCAGCATTTT.

The gene calls are TRBV5-1 and TRBJ2-6; TRBD1 matches at 7 bases. Germline lookup yields CDR1 SGHRS and CDR2 YFSETQ. V was clipped by 4 bases and J by 4 bases; unmatched bases: 5. The CDR3 has 15 residues. The CDR3 sequence is CASSATGSGANVLTF. The CDR3 bases are TGCGCCAGCAGCGCGACAGGGTCCGGGGCCAACGTCCTGACTTTC.